These T cell receptor beta chains were read from a single sample in a study of blood T cell repertoires in COVID-19. Data came from immunoSEQ multiplex PCR; TCRdb stores just in-frame clones and leaves some out. Of about 350,000 clones listed, 70% to 90% are singletons. Material: peripheral blood. The receptor set was obtained from a woman aged 55-70 years with COVID-19, enrolled during active disease. Both conserved end residues are part of each CDR3. D genes are given only for firm matches. Some rows have no size entry. The others give once, few or many, or a class for an expanded clone.

CDR3nt	CDR3aa	abundance	v_gene	d_gene	j_gene
TGTGCCAGCAGCCAAATCGCGGGGGAAGTGGACGAGCAGTACTTC	CASSQIAGEVDEQYF	-	TRBV3-1/TRBV3-2	TRBD2	TRBJ2-7
TGTGCCAGCAGCTTGGAGGGAGGATCGAACACCGGGGAGCTGTTTTTT	CASSLEGGSNTGELFF	-	TRBV5-4	-	TRBJ2-2
TGTGCCTGGTCCCCCGGGACAGGGAACACCGGGGAGCTGTTTTTT	CAWSPGTGNTGELFF	-	TRBV30	TRBD1	TRBJ2-2
TGCGCCAGCGGAGGCGGCAGTTTCTCTGGGGCCAACGTCCTGACTTTC	CASGGGSFSGANVLTF	once	TRBV10-2	-	TRBJ2-6
TGTGCCAGCACCCCGCCCAGGGATGAGCAGTTCTTC	CASTPPRDEQFF	-	TRBV7-9	-	TRBJ2-1
TGTGCCAGCAGTGTAGCGGGGGTATCGGTTGAGCAGTACTTC	CASSVAGVSVEQYF	-	TRBV5-4	TRBD2	TRBJ2-7
TGTGCCAGCAGCCTGAAGACTAGCCCGGACGAGCAGTTCTTC	CASSLKTSPDEQFF	-	TRBV7-6	TRBD2	TRBJ2-1
TGTGCCAGCTCACCTAAAATACAATTGAACACTGAAGCTTTCTTT	CASSPKIQLNTEAFF	-	TRBV18	-	TRBJ1-1
TGTGCCAGCAGCTTAGGGGCCAACTCTGGAAACACCATATATTTT	CASSLGANSGNTIYF	-	TRBV11-3	-	TRBJ1-3
TGTGCCATCAGTGACTCCGTCCGGTCTTTTGGTCAGCCCCAGCATTTT	CAISDSVRSFGQPQHF	few	TRBV10-3	-	TRBJ1-5
TGTGCCATCAGTACACAGGGGGCGCAGACTGAAGCTTTCTTT	CAISTQGAQTEAFF	-	TRBV10-3	TRBD1	TRBJ1-1
TGTGCCAGCGCCAGGGGGCTAGACACTGAAGCTTTCTTT	CASARGLDTEAFF	-	TRBV5-4	TRBD1	TRBJ1-1
TGTGCTAGTGGTTTTTATGATGAAAAACTGTTTTTT	CASGFYDEKLFF	-	TRBV12-5	-	TRBJ1-4
TGTGCCAGCAGCCAAGGGGTCCGGCAGGGTGACGGCTACACCTTC	CASSQGVRQGDGYTF	-	TRBV3-1/TRBV3-2	-	TRBJ1-2
TGTGCCAGCGGGGCGGGACTAGTGTCGGCCAACTACAATGAGCAGTTCTTC	CASGAGLVSANYNEQFF	-	TRBV9	TRBD2	TRBJ2-1
TGTGCCACCAGTGATTTGGGGCAGGCTAATGAAAAACTGTTTTTT	CATSDLGQANEKLFF	-	TRBV24-1	-	TRBJ1-4
TGTGCCAGCAGTTACTCCCGGCAGGTCTCTGGAAACACCATATATTTT	CASSYSRQVSGNTIYF	-	TRBV6-5	-	TRBJ1-3
TGTGCCAGCAGTGGCCAGAAGAACACTGAAGCTTTCTTT	CASSGQKNTEAFF	once	TRBV2	-	TRBJ1-1
TGCGCCAGCAGCCTGGAAGGACAGGTCCCCTATGGCTACACCTTC	CASSLEGQVPYGYTF	-	TRBV5-1	TRBD1	TRBJ1-2
TGTGCCAGCAGCTTAATGGGCGGCAGGGGAGATACGCAGTATTTT	CASSLMGGRGDTQYF	few	TRBV11-2	-	TRBJ2-3
TGTGCCAGCAGCGAGGGACAGGGGGCAGAGACCCAGTACTTC	CASSEGQGAETQYF	-	TRBV9	TRBD1	TRBJ2-5
TGTGCCAGCAGTCCTGGGGGGTCCCGGACCGGGGAGCTGTTTTTT	CASSPGGSRTGELFF	-	TRBV25-1	-	TRBJ2-2
TGTGCCAGTAGTATAGGTGGACAGGGGGTTGGCTACACCTTC	CASSIGGQGVGYTF	-	TRBV19	TRBD1	TRBJ1-2
TGTGCCAGCAGCTTAACTGATGGTGAAAAACTGTTTTTT	CASSLTDGEKLFF	-	TRBV7-6	-	TRBJ1-4
TGTGCCTGGAGACCGGGACAGGGCGGCTACACCTTC	CAWRPGQGGYTF	few	TRBV30	TRBD1	TRBJ1-2
TGTGCCAGCAAGGAGGTAAACTCCTACGAGCAGTACTTC	CASKEVNSYEQYF	-	TRBV6-5	-	TRBJ2-7
TGTGCCAGCAGCCCCCGGGACTCCCGCGGTAGTGCCCTCCACTTT	CASSPRDSRGSALHF	-	TRBV6-2/TRBV6-3	-	TRBJ1-6
TGTGCCAGCAGTTACCTCGGGGGGCCCGGGAATACAACCTTC	CASSYLGGPGNTTF	-	TRBV6-5	-	TRBJ1-2
TGTGCCAGCAGCCGCGGACTAGCGGGGGGGTACCACACAGATACGCAGTATTTT	CASSRGLAGGYHTDTQYF	-	TRBV14	TRBD2	TRBJ2-3
TGTGCCAGCAGGACAGGGGCGAGCTATGGCTACACCTTC	CASRTGASYGYTF	-	TRBV6-5	TRBD1	TRBJ1-2
TGTGCCAGCAGCTTGTGGGGGGAGGACACTGAAGCTTTCTTT	CASSLWGEDTEAFF	-	TRBV5-5	-	TRBJ1-1
TGTGCCTGGAACATCCAACCCCATGAGCAGTTCTTC	CAWNIQPHEQFF	-	TRBV30	-	TRBJ2-1
TGTGCCACCAGCAGCGGTCGCGGGGGAGGCTACACCTTC	CATSSGRGGGYTF	-	TRBV15	-	TRBJ1-2
TGTGCCAGCAGTTACCTTGGACAGGGGGCCGGAGATTGGTACTTC	CASSYLGQGAGDWYF	-	TRBV6-2/TRBV6-3	TRBD1	TRBJ2-7
TGTGCCAGCAGCCACGGAGGGACCGAGCAGTACTTC	CASSHGGTEQYF	-	TRBV3-1/TRBV3-2	-	TRBJ2-7
TGCAGCGTTGGGGGCCCTAGGACAGATACGCAGTATTTT	CSVGGPRTDTQYF	-	TRBV29-1	-	TRBJ2-3
TGCGCCAGCAGCTTGGAAGGTAGCCGCATGACCCAGTACTTC	CASSLEGSRMTQYF	-	TRBV5-1	-	TRBJ2-5
TGTGCCAGCAGCAATGTTAGGGAGCGATCAACTGAAGCTTTCTTT	CASSNVRERSTEAFF	-	TRBV21-1	-	TRBJ1-1
TGCGCCAGCAGCCAAGACGGGACTAGCGGGGGAAATACCTACGAGCAGTACTTC	CASSQDGTSGGNTYEQYF	-	TRBV4-3	TRBD2	TRBJ2-7
TGTGCCAGCAGCTTAGTCCTTGGTTCAGGCACTGAAGCTTTCTTT	CASSLVLGSGTEAFF	-	TRBV7-9	-	TRBJ1-1
TGTGCCAGCTCACCAGTCGGCTACGAGCAGTACTTC	CASSPVGYEQYF	few	TRBV18	-	TRBJ2-7
TGTGCCAGCAGCCATTCAAGTCTACTAAACTATGGCTACACCTTC	CASSHSSLLNYGYTF	-	TRBV25-1	-	TRBJ1-2
TGCGCCAGCAGCCTGCCCCAGAATCCAAGGAGCTCCTACAATGAGCAGTTCTTC	CASSLPQNPRSSYNEQFF	-	TRBV4-1	-	TRBJ2-1
TGTGCCAGCAGCTTAGACAGGGACAATGAGCAGTTCTTC	CASSLDRDNEQFF	few	TRBV11-2	-	TRBJ2-1
TGTGCCAGCAGCCAAGATTGGCCAGGGAGCAATCAGCCCCAGCATTTT	CASSQDWPGSNQPQHF	-	TRBV4-2	-	TRBJ1-5
TGTGCCAGTACTTTTGGACGGAGGAATTCCAACTATGGCTACACCTTC	CASTFGRRNSNYGYTF	-	TRBV19	-	TRBJ1-2
TGCAGCGTTGAAGAACCCCCACAGAGAATAGGCTACACCTTC	CSVEEPPQRIGYTF	once	TRBV29-1	-	TRBJ1-2
TGTGCCAGCAGCTCGCCGACAGGGGGAGTCACTGAAGCTTTCTTT	CASSSPTGGVTEAFF	-	TRBV5-4	TRBD1	TRBJ1-1
TGCGCCAGCAGCTTACAACCTCGGGGAGATACGCAGTATTTT	CASSLQPRGDTQYF	-	TRBV5-1	-	TRBJ2-3
TGTGCCAGCTCGGGGGGATACCAAGAGACCCAGTACTTC	CASSGGYQETQYF	-	TRBV18	-	TRBJ2-5
TGCGCCAGCACCCTAATACAGGGTCAGAATGAAGCTTTCTTT	CASTLIQGQNEAFF	-	TRBV5-1	-	TRBJ1-1
TGTGCCAGTAGTCCTACAGGGGGCGGCTACGAGCAGTACTTC	CASSPTGGGYEQYF	-	TRBV19	TRBD1	TRBJ2-7
TGTGCCTGGAGTGCCCTTAGGACAGGGGGGTCGTTACGCGAGCAGTACTTC	CAWSALRTGGSLREQYF	-	TRBV30	TRBD1	TRBJ2-7
TGTGCCAGCAGCCCTACAGGAGAGACCCAGTACTTC	CASSPTGETQYF	-	TRBV12-3/TRBV12-4	-	TRBJ2-5
TGTGCCAGCTCAGGGTACGAGGGCACTGAAGCTTTCTTT	CASSGYEGTEAFF	-	TRBV18	-	TRBJ1-1
TGTGCCAGCAGCTTATCAGGGACTAGTACCGACGGTGAGCAGTTCTTC	CASSLSGTSTDGEQFF	-	TRBV7-6	TRBD2	TRBJ2-1
TGCGCCAGCAGCCAAGATCACAGCGGGGGGGCCTGGGATACGCAGTATTTT	CASSQDHSGGAWDTQYF	-	TRBV4-3	TRBD2	TRBJ2-3
TGTGCCAGCAGCGTCCCAGGGGTACCGGACACTGAAGCTTTCTTT	CASSVPGVPDTEAFF	-	TRBV9	-	TRBJ1-1
TGTGCCAGCAGCGTGGGCACCCAGAGCACTGAAGCTTTCTTT	CASSVGTQSTEAFF	-	TRBV9	-	TRBJ1-1
TGTGCCAGCAGCTACCCGGGGGACCCCTCTGGAAACACCATATATTTT	CASSYPGDPSGNTIYF	-	TRBV11-2	-	TRBJ1-3